A selection of T cell receptor beta chains follows, all from one sample in a study of Ad26.COV2.S vaccination and SARS-CoV-2 variants. Here immunoSEQ multiplex PCR was the method, and the copy in TCRdb shows in-frame clones only, minus some. The table records 350,000 to 500,000 clones, 80% to 95% of them present only once. The starting material was peripheral blood, obtained in a trial of Ad26.COV2.S vaccine versus placebo. The receptors derive from a person between 18 and 60 years old who received the Ad26.COV2.S COVID-19 vaccine or a placebo. The CDR3 runs from the conserved cysteine through the conserved F or W. The D gene is left open where the match is weak. Clone size, where shown, is once, few, many, or a class for clones that have expanded.

V gene	D gene	clone size	J gene	CDR3 protein	CDR3 DNA
TRBV18	TRBD2	.	TRBJ2-7	CASSPGGTSGSVYEQYF	TGTGCCAGCTCACCCGGCGGAACTAGCGGGAGTGTCTACGAGCAGTACTTC
TRBV4-2	TRBD1	once	TRBJ2-1	CASSQVAGGSYNEQFF	TGTGCCAGCAGCCAAGTTGCAGGGGGCTCCTACAATGAGCAGTTCTTC
TRBV5-5	.	.	TRBJ1-1	CASSFDGGTTEAFF	TGTGCCAGCAGCTTCGATGGGGGTACCACTGAAGCTTTCTTT
TRBV28	.	.	TRBJ2-1	CASSLPPASAQYNEQFF	TGTGCCAGCAGTTTACCCCCGGCCAGCGCGCAGTACAATGAGCAGTTCTTC
TRBV4-2	TRBD2	few	TRBJ2-5	CASSQDHQGLAVQETQYF	TGTGCCAGCAGCCAAGATCATCAGGGACTAGCGGTCCAAGAGACCCAGTACTTC
TRBV5-5	.	.	TRBJ2-7	CASSLGGFSSYEQYF	TGTGCCAGCAGCTTGGGAGGGTTTAGCTCCTACGAGCAGTACTTC
TRBV9	.	.	TRBJ2-5	CASSVGGAGQETQYF	TGTGCCAGCAGCGTAGGAGGCGCCGGGCAAGAGACCCAGTACTTC
TRBV18	.	.	TRBJ1-5	CASSPDSRPQHF	TGTGCCAGCTCACCGGACTCGCGGCCCCAGCATTTT
TRBV7-9	.	.	TRBJ2-3	CASSLVPDPGTDTQYF	TGTGCCAGCAGCCTAGTACCGGATCCAGGCACAGATACGCAGTATTTT
TRBV7-2	TRBD2	.	TRBJ2-2	CASSLRPGGRAAGELFF	TGTGCCAGCAGCCTCCGACCCGGCGGGAGGGCAGCCGGGGAGCTGTTTTTT
TRBV19	TRBD2	.	TRBJ2-1	CASSLVSSGRGDEQFF	TGTGCCAGTAGCTTAGTTTCTAGCGGGAGAGGGGATGAGCAGTTCTTC
TRBV7-3	.	once	TRBJ2-3	CASSQHQGTDTQYF	TGTGCCAGCAGCCAACACCAGGGCACAGATACGCAGTATTTT
TRBV2	TRBD1	.	TRBJ2-2	CASRGQGTGELFF	TGTGCCAGCAGGGGACAGGGAACCGGGGAGCTGTTTTTT
TRBV24-1	TRBD2	.	TRBJ2-7	CATSDPTSGRAYEQYF	TGTGCCACCAGTGATCCCACTAGCGGGAGGGCCTACGAGCAGTACTTC
TRBV27	.	.	TRBJ2-5	CASSLWGRSQETQYF	TGTGCCAGCAGTTTATGGGGACGGAGCCAAGAGACCCAGTACTTC
TRBV7-8	TRBD1	.	TRBJ1-6	CASSFGRTGRNSPLHF	TGTGCCAGCAGCTTTGGAAGGACAGGGCGCAATTCACCCCTCCACTTT
TRBV9	.	.	TRBJ1-2	CASSLRVSYGYTF	TGTGCCAGCAGCCTCAGGGTTTCCTATGGCTACACCTTC
TRBV3-1/TRBV3-2	.	.	TRBJ1-5	CASSQGTLSNQPQHF	TGTGCCAGCAGCCAAGGGACCCTTAGCAATCAGCCCCAGCATTTT
TRBV5-1	.	.	TRBJ1-2	CASSLEGEEGYTF	TGCGCCAGCAGCTTGGAGGGGGAAGAGGGCTACACCTTC
TRBV24-1	.	.	TRBJ1-5	CATSDPGNNQPQHF	TGTGCCACCAGTGATCCCGGGAACAATCAGCCCCAGCATTTT
TRBV5-1	TRBD1	.	TRBJ2-7	CASSLGQKPYEQYF	TGCGCCAGCAGCCTGGGACAGAAGCCCTACGAGCAGTACTTC
TRBV4-1	.	.	TRBJ2-5	CASSQETRRRETQYF	TGCGCCAGCAGCCAAGAGACTAGGAGGAGGGAGACCCAGTACTTC
TRBV28	TRBD1	.	TRBJ1-3	CASSRQGAENTIYF	TGTGCCAGCAGTAGACAGGGGGCTGAAAACACCATATATTTT
TRBV7-2	TRBD1	.	TRBJ2-1	CASSFGDRSYNEQFF	TGTGCCAGCAGCTTCGGGGACAGGTCCTACAATGAGCAGTTCTTC
TRBV7-3	TRBD2	.	TRBJ2-1	CASSLVGTSSYNEQFF	TGTGCCAGCAGCTTAGTGGGGACTAGCAGTTACAATGAGCAGTTCTTC
TRBV4-2	.	.	TRBJ2-7	CASSQGGGTSEDEQYF	TGTGCCAGCAGCCAAGGAGGGGGAACTAGTGAGGACGAGCAGTACTTC
TRBV7-2	TRBD1	.	TRBJ2-1	CASSLTRTGDNEQFF	TGTGCCAGCAGCTTAACCCGGACAGGAGACAATGAGCAGTTCTTC
TRBV9	.	.	TRBJ2-7	CASSVLGGSSEQYF	TGTGCCAGCAGCGTTTTAGGGGGATCGAGTGAGCAGTACTTC
TRBV24-1	TRBD2	.	TRBJ2-2	CATSDPSGSSTGELFF	TGTGCCACCAGTGACCCTAGCGGGAGTAGCACCGGGGAGCTGTTTTTT
TRBV27	.	.	TRBJ2-2	CASSLSLTKYRAELFF	TGTGCCAGCAGTTTATCACTAACGAAATACCGGGCCGAGCTGTTTTTT
TRBV7-2	.	.	TRBJ2-5	CASSLAGRFGETQYF	TGTGCCAGCAGCTTAGCGGGCAGATTCGGGGAGACCCAGTACTTC
TRBV6-5	.	once	TRBJ1-2	CASSTSPGSGYTF	TGTGCCAGCAGTACCTCGCCGGGATCGGGCTACACCTTC
TRBV6-5	.	.	TRBJ2-7	CASSSTPGMREQYF	TGTGCCAGCAGTTCCACCCCGGGGATGAGAGAGCAGTACTTC
TRBV28	.	.	TRBJ2-7	CASSLIGGSYEQYF	TGTGCCAGCAGTTTGATAGGGGGGTCTTATGAGCAGTACTTC
TRBV6-1	.	.	TRBJ1-1	CASSEAGPTEAFF	TGTGCCAGCAGTGAAGCGGGGCCCACTGAAGCTTTCTTT
TRBV28	TRBD1	few	TRBJ2-7	CASNLRTGGSIYEQYF	TGTGCCAGCAACTTAAGAACAGGGGGCTCAATCTACGAGCAGTACTTC